A single sample gave rise to the 21 T cell receptor beta chains below, sequenced in a study of CD8+CD57+ T cells in acquired aplastic anemia. Using genomic DNA as the template, TCR beta VDJ and CDR3 profiling was carried out. TCRdb passed the reads through MiXCR, listing each CDR3 protein once. Among hundreds of thousands of distinct CDR3 sequences, roughly 82% were seen once, and the ten largest hold roughly 42%. In patients chosen for sequencing, flow cytometry had shown CD8+CD57+ cell expansion. The sample comprised sorted CD4+, CD8+, or CD8+CD57+ T cells (not recorded which) from PBMCs. These receptor sequences come from a human donor with aplastic anemia.

Turning to this clonotype: The conserved final phenylalanine or tryptophan is absent from the CDR3, which likely points to a read error. It is unclear where the CDR3 begins or ends on the DNA, so no DNA is shown, and the CDR3 is as TCRdb lists it. The CDR3 reads CASSDGGIHEQGYGP. This sequence joins TRBV2 and TRBJ1-2. Inclusive of both ends, the CDR3 amounts to 15 amino acids. Looked up from germline, CDR1 is SNHLY and CDR2 is FYNNEI.

This clonotype is a singleton in its sample. No conserved phenylalanine or tryptophan ends this CDR3, so it is likely a read error. This chain uses TRBV7-9 with TRBJ2-4; 9 nucleotides match TRBD2. The ends lost 5 bases at V and 11 bases at J; junction bases unmatched: 4. Germline CDR1 SEHNR, CDR2 FQNEAQ (reference sequence). The CDR3 has 12 residues. This CDR3 is CASSTPSGVQYN. The DNA for the CDR3 is TGTGCCAGCAGCACGCCTAGCGGGGTTCAGTACAAC.

About this clonotype: A read error is likely, as this CDR3 ends without the conserved phenylalanine or tryptophan. The chain links TRBV2 to TRBJ2-3; TRBD1 matches at 8 bases. The V gene's germline CDR1 is SNHLY and CDR2 FYNNEI. The CDR3 is 14 amino acids. The V segment lost 6 bases and the J segment 11 bases; nucleotides outside the gene matches: 13. CDR3 protein: CASRTPGQANMQYL. The CDR3 DNA follows: TGTGCCAGCAGGACACCGGGACAGGCGAATATGCAGTATCTT.

Worth noting for this clonotype: The DNA is omitted, as the CDR3 cannot be located on it reliably, and the CDR3 follows TCRdb's listing. The chain combines TRBV7-9 with TRBJ1-5. Germline CDR1 SEHNR, CDR2 FQNEAQ (reference sequence). The CDR3 has 14 residues if both end residues are counted. The CDR3: CASSAVADTQYFGF.

Concerning this clonotype itself: A much larger clone is a single base away; this may be a read error. As the CDR3 is not closed by the conserved phenylalanine or tryptophan, this likely results from a read error. The DNA is omitted, as the CDR3 cannot be located on it reliably, and the CDR3 follows TCRdb's listing. This chain links TRBV2 with TRBJ2-5; no DNA check was done on the table's D call, TRBD1. CDR1 is SNHLY, CDR2 FYNNEI, per germline. The CDR3 contains 15 residues when both ends are counted. CDR3 region: CASGDGGTDPQYFDS.

The rearrangement uses TRBV5-5 and TRBJ1-1, with D uncertain. V lost 2 bases to trimming and J lost 2 bases, with 7 bases between them. This CDR3 contains 13 residues. Germline V CDR1 and CDR2: SGHKS, YYEKEE (reference sequence). CDR3 in DNA: TGTGCCAGCAGCTTAGGGTGTAACACTGAAGCTTTCTTT. Its translation is CASSLGCNTEAFF.

This sequence joins TRBV7-3 and TRBJ2-5; maybe TRBD1 (5 bases). With 0 bases removed from V and 3 bases from J, the gap between germline ends came to 8 bases. Germline V gene sequence: CDR1 SGHTA, CDR2 FQGTGA. This CDR3 is built from 14 residues. CDR3 amino acids: CASSLTGLEETQYF. DNA for the CDR3: TGTGCCAGCAGCTTAACGGGGCTAGAAGAGACCCAGTACTTC.

The chain has TRBV11-3 and TRBJ2-1; D unresolved. V was cut by 5 bases and J by 8 bases, with 13 bases left in between. CDR3 length: 13 residues. The germline V gene encodes CDR1 SGHNT and CDR2 YENEEA. CDR3 nucleotide sequence: TGTGCCAGCAGCGAAGAGCTGACACATGAGCAGTTCTTC. It codes for CASSEELTHEQFF.

The chain is built from TRBV5-4 and TRBJ1-5; D is unclear. Trimming removed 2 bases from V and 8 bases from J, with 17 bases in between. The germline gives CDR1 SGHNT, CDR2 YYREEE (reference sequence). The CDR3 covers 15 residues. The CDR3 DNA reads TGTGCCAGCAGCTTTACTAACGGTGACCGGAAGCCCCAGCATTTT. As protein: CASSFTNGDRKPQHF.

The chain joins TRBV5-6 to TRBJ2-5; D unclear. Germline V gives CDR1 SGHDT, CDR2 YYEEEE. V lost 4 bases to trimming and J lost 2 bases, with 9 bases between them. This CDR3 is 13 amino acids long. The CDR3 DNA sequence: TGTGCCAGCAGCGTCGAGATTCAAGAGACCCAGTACTTC. This gives the protein CASSVEIQETQYF.

The V gene is TRBV7-2, the J gene TRBJ1-5, with D maybe TRBD2 (5 bases). The end of the DNA is better explained by TRBJ2-3, so the J call may be wrong. Germline V gene sequence: CDR1 SGHTA, CDR2 FQGNSA. The CDR3 length is 14 residues. CDR3 in DNA: TGTGCCAGCAGGCTAGCAGGACGTCACCAGCCGCAGTATTTT. This translates into CASRLAGRHQPQYF.

In its sample, this clonotype was seen a few times. The genes are TRBV20-1 and TRBJ2-1; 11 bases agree with TRBD2. The V gene end was trimmed by 6 bases and the J gene end by 7 bases; junction bases not matched to a gene: 2. From germline, CDR1 is DFQATT and CDR2 SNEGSKA (reference sequence). CDR3 length: 12 residues. This chain's CDR3 is CSAWTSGNEQFF. Here the CDR3 DNA reads TGCAGTGCATGGACTAGCGGGAATGAGCAGTTCTTC.

A remark on this clonotype: The junction differs from germline at one of its ends, possibly a read error. The chain carries TRBV7-2 and TRBJ2-5; D remains unclear. Germline CDR1 SGHTA, CDR2 FQGNSA. The CDR3 covers 14 residues. CDR3 nucleotide sequence: TGTGCCAGCAGCCCGCAGCAGTTGGAAGAGACCCAGGACTTC. Amino acid sequence: CASSPQQLEETQDF.

CDR3 protein: CASSHSNTGELFF. In DNA form, the CDR3 reads TGTGCCAGCAGCCACTCGAACACCGGGGAGCTGTTTTTT. V is TRBV7-8 and J is TRBJ2-2; D ambiguous. Germline CDR1 reads SGHVS; CDR2 reads FQNEAQ. The CDR3 runs to 13 residues. Between the trimmed V and J ends, which lost 5 bases and 0 bases, there was a span of 4 bases.

The J gene is TRBJ1-1, the V gene TRBV2, with D possibly TRBD1 on 5 matching bases. The germline V gene encodes CDR1 SNHLY and CDR2 FYNNEI. The CDR3 extends over 13 amino acids. The ends were cut back, 3 bases at V and 5 bases at J, with 10 bases in the middle. CDR3 nucleotides: TGTGCCAGCAGTGATGAGGGACGGACTGAAGCTTTCTTT. Its protein is CASSDEGRTEAFF. Looking up the rest from reference TRBV2 and TRBJ1-1 gives the full variable domain: EPEVTQTPSHQVTQMGQEVILRCVPISNHLYFYWYRQILGQKVEFLVSFYNNEISEKSEIFDDQFSVERPDGSNFTLKIRSTKLEDSAMYFCASSDEGRTEAFFGQGTRLTVV.

This clonotype was detected a few times. No conserved phenylalanine or tryptophan ends this CDR3, so it is likely a read error. The DNA is omitted, as the CDR3 cannot be located on it reliably, and the CDR3 follows TCRdb's listing. This chain connects TRBV7-7 to TRBJ2-1; TRBD1, the table's D call, was not compared with the DNA. The CDR3 length is 13 residues, termini included. Germline V gives CDR1 SSHAT, CDR2 FNYEAQ (reference sequence). The CDR3 protein is CAGLGGAETQYFG.

The CDR3 here is CASIFVGGAVYGYTF. The CDR3 DNA sequence: TGTGCCAGCATCTTTGTGGGGGGCGCGGTGTATGGCTACACCTTC. V and J are TRBV7-2 and TRBJ1-2; D might be TRBD1 (6 bases). Germline assignment: CDR1 SGHTA and CDR2 FQGNSA. This CDR3 is 15 amino acids long. Between the trimmed V and J ends, which lost 7 bases and 5 bases, there was a span of 20 bases.

In this sample, this clonotype turned up once. V usage is TRBV24-1 and J usage is TRBJ2-7; 13 nucleotides align to TRBD2. This CDR3 comprises 15 residues. CDR1 KGHDR and CDR2 SFDVKD come from the germline V gene. The CDR3 coding sequence is TGTGCCATCAGTGGGACTAGCGGGGACGCCGACGAGCAGAATGTC. Amino acids: CAISGTSGDADEQNV.

Note on this clonotype: The junction differs from germline at one of its ends, possibly a read error. In DNA, the CDR3 is TGTGCCAGCAGCAGCAGCAGCGAGCAAGAGGCTTTGTTCTTC. It is translated as CASSSSSEQEALFF. The rearrangement uses TRBV7-6 and TRBJ2-5; no definite D call. The CDR3 loop spans 14 amino acids. The germline V gene has CDR1 SGHVS and CDR2 FNYEAQ.

This clonotype was seen only a few times. V gene TRBV6-4 combines with J gene TRBJ2-1; TRBD2 matches 15 bases. CDR1 and CDR2 from the germline V gene are MRHNA and SNTAGT. Unmatched junction bases numbered 12, after V lost 5 bases and J lost 4 bases. The CDR3 consists of 19 residues. The CDR3 loop is CASSRTHPGTSGGYNEQFF. Here the CDR3 DNA reads TGTGCCAGCAGTCGGACCCATCCCGGGACTAGCGGGGGGTACAATGAGCAGTTCTTC.

The genes are TRBV20-1 and TRBJ2-7; the D gene is possibly TRBD1 (6 bases). Germline CDR1 is DFQATT and CDR2 is SNEGSKA (reference sequence). V lost 4 bases and J lost 2, with 12 bases in between. This CDR3 contains 13 residues. CDR3: CSATSRDTYEQYF. For the CDR3, the DNA is TGCAGTGCTACAAGCCGGGACACCTACGAGCAGTACTTC.